This TCR beta chain came from a study of OX40 agonist ivuxolimab in advanced cancers. Study summary: Those enrolled were about 82% male, with a mean age of around 60 years and ages from roughly 20 to 85.

Assay: immunoSEQ multiplex PCR; the TCRdb copy retains only in-frame clones and omits some. Counted here are around 56,000 clones, roughly 86% occurring once; the ten biggest clones make up about 1%. Per germline, CDR1 SGHTA and CDR2 FQGNSA. This CDR3 contains 14 residues. V was clipped by 2 bases and J by 10 bases, with 14 bases between them. V gene TRBV7-2 combines with J gene TRBJ1-4, with D unclear. The clonotype comes from an adult with an advanced solid tumor such as melanoma, head and neck, liver or kidney cancer. The sample here was CD4+ or CD8+ T cells sorted from blood, taken in a trial of the OX40 agonist ivuxolimab. The CDR3 nucleotides read TGTGCCAGCAGCTTAACCTCCGGGGAACCAAAACTGTTTTTT. Translated: CASSLTSGEPKLFF.